A single sample is the source of the 23 T cell receptor beta chains below, sequenced in a study of blood T cell repertoires in COVID-19 (TCRdb year 2020). Libraries were constructed by the immunoSEQ multiplex PCR assay. TCRdb carries this immuneACCESS record with in-frame sequences only. Its versions omit some clonotypes, under half of them owing to an unresolved V gene in the studies checked, with the rest unexplained. Within this sample are roughly 300,000 clones, with more than 90% of them counted one time only. Roughly 20% of the sample lies in the top ten. Sequencing was carried out using PBMCs or T cells enriched from blood (not recorded which). The receptor source for this set is a woman younger than 45 who had recovered from COVID-19.

The chain has TRBV24-1 and TRBJ2-3, with 7 bases aligning to TRBD2. Losses at the gene ends were 5 bases for V and 0 bases for J; bases not matched to a gene: 4. Germline lookup yields CDR1 KGHDR and CDR2 SFDVKD. The CDR3 loop spans 15 amino acids. The CDR3 loop is CATSVPGLSTDTQYF. As DNA, the CDR3 is TGTGCCACCAGTGTCCCGGGACTAAGCACAGATACGCAGTATTTT.

The J gene is TRBJ2-7, the V gene TRBV25-1; 7 positions match TRBD1. V was pared by 3 bases and J by 1 base, with 3 bases of the junction left unmatched. Looked up from germline, CDR1 is MGHDK and CDR2 is SYGVNS. The CDR3 spans 14 residues. The DNA for the CDR3 is TGTGCCAGCAGTGACCCGGACAGGTCCTACGAGCAGTACTTC. Translation: CASSDPDRSYEQYF.

V is TRBV6-5 and J is TRBJ1-2, with D uncertain. Germline assignment: CDR1 MNHEY and CDR2 SVGAGI. The CDR3 extends over 13 amino acids. V gave up 4 bases and J gave up 4 bases, with 10 bases separating them. The CDR3 bases are TGTGCCAGCAGTTCGCGGGAACGCTATGGCTACACCTTC. Amino acids: CASSSRERYGYTF.

V gene TRBV9 combines with J gene TRBJ1-4, with D hard to call. Per the germline V gene, CDR1 is SGDLS and CDR2 is YYNGEE. Trimming took off 4 bases at V and 8 bases at J, with 18 bases between the two ends. The CDR3 length is 15 residues. This CDR3 is CASSRSPKREEKLFF. In nucleotides, the CDR3 is TGTGCCAGCAGCCGCTCCCCCAAACGAGAAGAAAAACTGTTTTTT.

This chain uses TRBV5-5 with TRBJ1-5, with a tentative D call TRBD1 (5 bases). There are 15 residues in the CDR3. V was cut by 4 bases and J by 5 bases, with 16 bases left in between. CDR1 is SGHKS and CDR2 is YYEKEE in the germline V gene (reference sequence). DNA for the CDR3: TGTGCCAGCAGCCGGAATCCCAGGGAGGATCAGCCCCAGCATTTT. Translated, it gives CASSRNPREDQPQHF.

This clone was counted between two and nine times. The rearrangement links TRBV7-2 to TRBJ2-7, with D perhaps TRBD1 (6 bases). CDR1 is SGHTA, CDR2 FQGNSA, per germline. Trimming stripped 0 bases from V and 1 base from J, with 16 bases between. This CDR3 is 17 amino acids long. The CDR3 sequence: CASSLAGTGTQSYEQYF. As DNA, the CDR3 is TGTGCCAGCAGCTTAGCGGGGACCGGGACACAATCCTACGAGCAGTACTTC.

This chain connects TRBV2 to TRBJ1-2, with TRBD1 matching 8 bases. There are 13 residues in the CDR3. With V trimmed by 6 bases and J by 6 bases, 6 bases remained unmatched. Germline CDR1 and CDR2: SNHLY and FYNNEI. DNA for the CDR3: TGTGCCAGCAGCTTGGACAGGGATCATGGCTACACCTTC. Protein: CASSLDRDHGYTF.

V and J are TRBV30 and TRBJ1-4; tentatively, D is TRBD1 (5 bases). The CDR3 consists of 15 residues. CDR1 is GTSNPN, CDR2 SVGIG, per germline (reference sequence). The V and J ends lost 0 bases and 7 bases respectively, with 15 bases between them. In nucleotides, the CDR3 is TGTGCCTGGAGTGTACATCAGGGAAGGGGTGAAAAACTGTTTTTT. It translates to CAWSVHQGRGEKLFF.

V and J are TRBV19 and TRBJ1-6; D remains unclear. The CDR3 contains 13 residues. Germline V CDR1 and CDR2: LNHDA, SQIVND (reference sequence). The V end was cut by 4 bases, the J end by 13 bases, with 14 bases between. CDR3 bases: TGTGCCAGTAGTAAAAGCCGTATCGCTCCCCTCCACTTT. This gives the protein CASSKSRIAPLHF.

J is TRBJ1-5 and V is TRBV18, with D possibly TRBD1 on 5 matching bases. The ends were cut back, 6 bases at V and 4 bases at J, with 13 bases in the middle. The CDR3 has 14 residues. Looked up from germline, CDR1 is KGHSH and CDR2 is LQKENI. CDR3 DNA sequence: TGTGCCAGCTCTCGGGGGGGATGGAATCAGCCCCAGCATTTT. It codes for CASSRGGWNQPQHF.

The chain uses TRBV5-8 and TRBJ1-1, with a possible D match to TRBD1 (5 bases). CDR3 length: 15 amino acids. V lost 8 bases and J 1 base, leaving 18 bases between the germline ends. Germline V gene sequence: CDR1 SGHTS, CDR2 YDEGEE. For the CDR3, the DNA is TGTGCCAGTGGGGACTTAAGGTCGGGGAACACTGAAGCTTTCTTT. This translates into CASGDLRSGNTEAFF.

J is TRBJ1-3 and V is TRBV5-5, with D maybe TRBD1 (5 bases). CDR3 length: 14 amino acids. The ends were cut back, 6 bases at V and 3 bases at J, with 13 bases in the middle. Germline values: CDR1 SGHKS, CDR2 YYEKEE (reference sequence). The CDR3 region has the DNA TGTGCCAGCAACAATTTAGGGGTTGGAAACACCATATATTTT. Translated: CASNNLGVGNTIYF.

This rearrangement joins TRBV30 to TRBJ2-2; TRBD2 matches at 8 bases. After removal of 5 bases from V and 2 bases from J, the junction contained 10 bases not matched to a gene. CDR1 GTSNPN and CDR2 SVGIG come from the germline V gene (reference sequence). The CDR3 covers 16 residues. This CDR3 is CAWYMVAGGNTGELFF. DNA of the CDR3: TGTGCCTGGTATATGGTTGCGGGGGGTAACACCGGGGAGCTGTTTTTT.

This clone appeared a single time. V and J are TRBV18 and TRBJ1-1, with 8 bases matching TRBD1. CDR3 length: 14 amino acids. Germline CDR1 KGHSH, CDR2 LQKENI. Trimming cost V 5 bases and J 4 bases; bases outside gene matches: 6. The DNA of the CDR3 is TGTGCCAGCTCAGACAGGGGATCCAGCACTGAAGCTTTCTTT. Protein: CASSDRGSSTEAFF.

The V and J genes are TRBV6-5 and TRBJ2-3, with 8 bases fitting TRBD1. Germline-derived CDR1 and CDR2 are MNHEY and SVGAGI. This CDR3 contains 13 residues. The V segment lost 6 bases and the J segment 6 bases; nucleotides outside the gene matches: 5. CDR3 in DNA: TGTGCCAGCAGAGGGACAGGAGTGGATACGCAGTATTTT. This translates into CASRGTGVDTQYF.

This sequence joins TRBV28 and TRBJ2-1, with D perhaps TRBD2 (5 bases). The germline V gene has CDR1 MDHEN and CDR2 SYDVKM. CDR3 size: 15 residues. Trimming took off 6 bases at V and 8 bases at J, with 20 bases between the two ends. The CDR3 protein is CASRYSSSPADEQFF. CDR3 DNA sequence: TGTGCCAGCAGGTACTCTAGCTCCCCCGCCGATGAGCAGTTCTTC.

The chain recombines TRBV9 with TRBJ2-5; 7 nucleotides agree with TRBD1. The CDR3 has 13 amino acids. CDR1 and CDR2 (germline): SGDLS, YYNGEE. The ends lost 3 bases at V and 5 bases at J; junction bases unmatched: 4. The CDR3 DNA reads as TGTGCCAGCAGCGCGGACAGGCTCGAGACCCAGTACTTC. This sequence encodes CASSADRLETQYF.

This chain joins TRBV7-5 and TRBJ1-2. TRBV7-5 is deemed a pseudogene. The CDR3 is 11 residues long. The CDR3 DNA follows: TGTGCCAGAAGCCCCGACGGAGTCTACACCTTC. It yields the protein CARSPDGVYTF.

The genes are TRBV25-1 and TRBJ1-5; 7 positions match TRBD1. CDR3 length: 14 residues. CDR1 and CDR2 (germline): MGHDK, SYGVNS. The J segment lost 2 bases and the V segment lost 6 bases, leaving 4 bases of the junction unmatched. Here the CDR3 reads CASRATGRNQPQHF. In DNA form, the CDR3 reads TGTGCCAGCAGAGCGACAGGGCGCAATCAGCCCCAGCATTTT. Looking up the rest from reference TRBV25-1 and TRBJ1-5 gives the full variable domain: EADIYQTPRYLVIGTGKKITLECSQTMGHDKMYWYQQDPGMELHLIHYSYGVNSTEKGDLSSESTVSRIRTEHFPLTLESARPSHTSQYLCASRATGRNQPQHFGDGTRLSIL.

The CDR3 DNA sequence: TGTGCCAGCAGTTACGGGGGGCAAACTGAAGCTTTCTTT. It specifies CASSYGGQTEAFF. The chain uses TRBV27 and TRBJ1-1; the D gene is possibly TRBD1 (6 bases). The CDR3 length is 13 residues. Trimming removed 4 bases from V and 5 bases from J, with 11 bases in between. Germline-derived CDR1 and CDR2 are MNHEY and SMNVEV (reference sequence).

The genes are TRBV9 and TRBJ2-2; D may be TRBD2 (6 bases). Germline V gene lookup returns CDR1 SGDLS and CDR2 YYNGEE. The V end lost 4 bases, the J end lost 5 bases, and 18 bases lay between the germline ends. The CDR3 is made up of 16 amino acids. The CDR3 spells CASSPGGLGGTGELFF. The DNA for the CDR3 is TGTGCCAGCAGCCCAGGTGGGCTCGGAGGGACCGGGGAGCTGTTTTTT. Full variable domain (missing parts from reference TRBV9 and TRBJ2-2): DSGVTQTPKHLITATGQRVTLRCSPRSGDLSVYWYQQSLDQGLQFLIQYYNGEERAKGNILERFSAQQFPDLHSELNLSSLELGDSALYFCASSPGGLGGTGELFFGEGSRLTVL.

The gene calls are TRBV5-5 and TRBJ1-1; no definite D call. Germline CDR1 is SGHKS and CDR2 is YYEKEE (reference sequence). Trimming cost V 4 bases and J 1 base, with 23 bases left between them. The length of the CDR3 is 18 residues. The CDR3 reads CASSPEGVGWAGNTEAFF. CDR3 coding DNA: TGTGCCAGCAGCCCTGAGGGTGTCGGGTGGGCAGGGAACACTGAAGCTTTCTTT.

V usage is TRBV5-4 and J usage is TRBJ1-6, with a possible D match to TRBD1 (6 bases). The V end was cut by 0 bases, the J end by 9 bases, with 13 bases between. This CDR3 is built from 15 residues. Germline-derived CDR1 and CDR2 are SGHNT and YYREEE (reference sequence). CDR3 sequence: CASSLDREIGSPLHF. The CDR3 DNA is TGTGCCAGCAGCTTGGACAGGGAAATCGGTTCACCCCTCCACTTT.